The 19 T cell receptor beta chains given below trace back to one sample, sequenced in a study of cytomegalovirus exposure and HLA in healthy donors. In the PCR, 60 Vbeta and 13 Jbeta primers were used. TCRdb's copy holds only in-frame clones and misses some; the assay was immunoSEQ multiplex PCR. There are about 140,000 clones in the sample; around three quarters occur only once, and about 6.5% lies in the top ten. The sample was PBMCs. All receptors come from a middle-aged man in good health and CMV-seropositive.

This clone occurred a few times. The chain uses TRBV5-1 and TRBJ2-1; TRBD1 agrees at 7 bases. CDR1 SGHRS and CDR2 YFSETQ come from the germline V gene. After removal of 4 bases from V and 2 bases from J, the junction contained 9 bases not matched to a gene. This CDR3 is 16 amino acids long. CDR3 bases: TGCGCCAGCAGCGCCCCACCTCAGGGGGCCTACAATGAGCAGTTCTTC. It codes for CASSAPPQGAYNEQFF.

The chain couples TRBV5-1 to TRBJ2-6, with D possibly TRBD2 on 5 matching bases. The CDR3 is 15 residues long. The V gene lost 0 bases and the J gene lost 1 base, with 5 bases spanning the gap. Germline V gives CDR1 SGHRS, CDR2 YFSETQ. CDR3 amino acids: CASSLGGSGANVLTF. The CDR3 DNA is TGCGCCAGCAGCTTGGGAGGGTCTGGGGCCAACGTCCTGACTTTC.

This chain connects TRBV19 to TRBJ2-3; weak D call: TRBD2 (6 bases). Germline CDR1 reads LNHDA; CDR2 reads SQIVND (reference sequence). The CDR3 length is 13 residues. The V end lost 10 bases, the J end lost 1 base, and 12 bases lay between the germline ends. The CDR3 loop is CATQPGGTDTQYF. The CDR3 coding sequence is TGTGCCACTCAGCCGGGGGGCACAGATACGCAGTATTTT.

The rearrangement joins TRBV19 to TRBJ1-1, with 9 bases fitting TRBD1. V lost 6 bases and J lost 0; bases outside the gene matches: 8. The V gene's germline CDR1 is LNHDA and CDR2 SQIVND (reference sequence). CDR3 length: 16 amino acids. The CDR3 protein is CASRPLTGGVNTEAFF. In DNA, the CDR3 is TGTGCCAGTAGACCGCTGACAGGGGGGGTGAACACTGAAGCTTTCTTT.

This chain joins TRBV2 and TRBJ2-1; 7 nucleotides align to TRBD2. V lost 5 bases to trimming and J lost 9 bases; unmatched junction nucleotides: 13. Germline lookup yields CDR1 SNHLY and CDR2 FYNNEI. CDR3 size: 15 residues. CDR3 in DNA: TGTGCCAGCAGTACCGGACTAGTTCGGAATACTGAGCAGTTCTTC. Its protein is CASSTGLVRNTEQFF.

V and J are TRBV4-3 and TRBJ2-7, with 9 nucleotides matching TRBD1. Looked up from germline, CDR1 is LGHNA and CDR2 is YSLEER. V trimming: 0 bases; J trimming: 0 bases; junction bases outside the gene matches: 0. This CDR3 has 15 residues. CDR3 DNA sequence: TGCGCCAGCAGCCAAGAGACAGGGGGCTCCTACGAGCAGTACTTC. This encodes CASSQETGGSYEQYF.

V and J are TRBV9 and TRBJ2-1; 11 positions agree with TRBD2. CDR1 and CDR2 from the germline V gene are SGDLS and YYNGEE. The CDR3 totals 15 residues. J was trimmed by 7 bases and V by 0 bases; bases with no gene match: 3. CDR3 coding DNA: TGTGCCAGCAGCGTAGAACTAGCGGGAGATAATGAGCAGTTCTTC. It encodes CASSVELAGDNEQFF.

The chain recombines TRBV19 with TRBJ2-5; 9 positions match TRBD2. Germline-derived CDR1 and CDR2 are LNHDA and SQIVND (reference sequence). The CDR3 spans 16 residues. V shed 5 bases and J 2 bases; nucleotides not matched to a gene: 9. The CDR3 reads CASSSQTSGWQETQYF. DNA of the CDR3: TGTGCCAGTAGTTCTCAGACTAGCGGTTGGCAAGAGACCCAGTACTTC.

The chain employs TRBV5-4 and TRBJ2-5; 7 nucleotides align to TRBD2. The end of the DNA fits TRBJ2-7 better, so the J call may be wrong. The CDR3 runs to 15 residues. CDR1 is SGHNT and CDR2 is YYREEE in the germline V gene (reference sequence). CDR3 bases: TGTGCCAGCAGCTTGTGGGGGTTGCGGGGGTACGAGCAGTACTTC. Its protein product is CASSLWGLRGYEQYF.

The chain joins TRBV29-1 to TRBJ1-1, with 8 bases fitting TRBD1. Losses at the gene ends were 7 bases for V and 3 bases for J; bases not matched to a gene: 7. Germline V gene data show CDR1 as SQVTM and CDR2 as ANQGSEA. This CDR3 is built from 13 residues. CDR3 protein: CSGTRDRYTEAFF. CDR3 nucleotide sequence: TGCAGCGGCACCCGGGACAGGTACACTGAAGCTTTCTTT.

The chain joins TRBV4-3 to TRBJ2-1; 15 bases line up with TRBD2. CDR3 length: 20 residues. Trimming took 0 bases from V and 8 from J; bases not matched to a gene: 14. In germline, CDR1 is LGHNA, CDR2 YSLEER. Here the CDR3 reads CASSQEGLAGGVHPYDEQFF. In DNA form, the CDR3 reads TGCGCCAGCAGCCAAGAAGGACTAGCGGGGGGGGTACACCCGTATGATGAGCAGTTCTTC.

Here the CDR3 DNA reads TGTGCCACCCGCGTTATGGGGACTCTTAATGAAAAACTGTTTTTT. Its translation is CATRVMGTLNEKLFF. The V gene is TRBV15, the J gene TRBJ1-4; TRBD1 is a possible D gene (5 bases). CDR1 LNHNV and CDR2 YYDKDF come from the germline V gene (reference sequence). The V gene lost 8 bases and the J gene lost 4 bases, with 17 bases spanning the gap. This CDR3 has 15 residues.

The rearrangement uses TRBV7-2 and TRBJ1-5; perhaps TRBD1 as D (5 bases). The CDR3 spans 15 residues. V was shortened by 2 bases and J by 3 bases, with 11 bases between the two germline ends. The germline CDR1 and CDR2 sequences are SGHTA and FQGNSA. This CDR3 reads CASSLQGWVNQPQHF. The DNA of the CDR3 is TGTGCCAGCAGCTTACAGGGATGGGTCAATCAGCCCCAGCATTTT.

This clone came up a few times. The chain joins TRBV6-1 to TRBJ1-5, with 8 bases identical to TRBD1. Germline V lookup: CDR1 MNHNS, CDR2 SASEGT. The CDR3 covers 15 residues. V shed 3 bases and J 6 bases; nucleotides not matched to a gene: 7. The CDR3 protein is CASSEGQAGSQPQHF. The DNA of the CDR3 is TGTGCCAGCAGTGAGGGACAGGCAGGTAGTCAGCCCCAGCATTTT.

The CDR3 DNA follows: TGTGCCAGCAGCATGCCTAGCGGGAAAACAGAGACCCAGTACTTC. Protein sequence: CASSMPSGKTETQYF. The chain employs TRBV5-4 and TRBJ2-5, with 9 bases identical to TRBD2. CDR1 and CDR2 from the germline V gene are SGHNT and YYREEE (reference sequence). The trim removed 4 bases at V and 4 bases at J, leaving 8 bases unmatched. The CDR3 is 15 amino acids. Looking up the rest from reference TRBV5-4 and TRBJ2-5 gives the full variable domain: ETGVTQSPTHLIKTRGQQVTLRCSSQSGHNTVSWYQQALGQGPQFIFQYYREEENGRGNFPPRFSGLQFPNYSSELNVNALELDDSALYLCASSMPSGKTETQYFGPGTRLLVL.

This chain joins TRBV7-6 and TRBJ2-2; 7 positions match TRBD2. The CDR3 is made up of 17 amino acids. Germline CDR1 SGHVS, CDR2 FNYEAQ. V shed 1 base and J 5 bases; nucleotides not matched to a gene: 10. Written as DNA, the CDR3 is TGTGCCAGCAGCTTAGGGTCGGGAGGCGGCTTTACCGGGGAGCTGTTTTTT. Encoded protein: CASSLGSGGGFTGELFF. Together with reference TRBV7-6 and TRBJ2-2, the CDR3 gives the full variable domain: GAGVSQSPRYKVTKRGQDVALRCDPISGHVSLYWYRQALGQGPEFLTYFNYEAQQDKSGLPNDRFSAERPEGSISTLTIQRTEQRDSAMYRCASSLGSGGGFTGELFFGEGSRLTVL.

The chain has TRBV4-1 and TRBJ2-5, with D possibly TRBD2 on 6 matching bases. The end of the DNA fits TRBJ2-7 better, so the J call may be wrong. Germline CDR1 MGHRA, CDR2 YSYEKL. The CDR3 contains 14 residues. The CDR3 DNA sequence: TGCGCCAGCAGCCCCCAAATCGGGGGAAACGAGCAGTACTTC. Translation gives CASSPQIGGNEQYF.

J is TRBJ2-1 and V is TRBV2; 9 bases line up with TRBD2. CDR1 is SNHLY, CDR2 FYNNEI, per germline. The CDR3 is 15 amino acids. J lost 1 base, V lost 4 bases, and 2 bases had no gene match. CDR3: CASSVAGDSYNEQFF. CDR3 coding DNA: TGTGCCAGCAGTGTAGCGGGAGATTCCTACAATGAGCAGTTCTTC.

The chain has TRBV7-9 and TRBJ2-7; TRBD2 might be the D (6 bases). Germline CDR1 reads SEHNR; CDR2 reads FQNEAQ (reference sequence). CDR3 length: 14 residues. The V end lost 2 bases, the J end lost 0 bases, and 8 bases lay between the germline ends. The CDR3 sequence is CASSLTGDSYEQYF. CDR3 bases: TGTGCCAGCAGCTTAACGGGGGACTCCTACGAGCAGTACTTC.